These T cell receptor beta chains were read from a single sample in a study of T cell changes during pregnancy in multiple sclerosis. Libraries were prepared by immunoSEQ multiplex PCR; TCRdb keeps only in-frame clonotypes and omits some of them. Of more than 65,000 clones listed, about 91% are singletons. The source material was peripheral blood, sampled in the first trimester of pregnancy. These receptors were collected from a female donor with multiple sclerosis, enrolled in a pregnancy study. CDR3s include the opening cysteine and the closing phenylalanine or tryptophan. D genes are given only for firm matches. Clone size is given for some rows only: seen once, a few or many times, or a class if the clone is expanded.

clone size: .
D gene: TRBD2
V gene: TRBV7-8
J gene: TRBJ2-1
CDR3 protein: CASSLLTSGYEQFF
CDR3 DNA: TGTGCCAGCAGTTTACTGACTAGCGGCTATGAGCAGTTCTTC

clone size: .
D gene: .
V gene: TRBV9
J gene: TRBJ2-2
CDR3 protein: CASSARLILNTGELFF
CDR3 DNA: TGTGCCAGCAGCGCGAGACTTATATTGAACACCGGGGAGCTGTTTTTT

clone size: .
D gene: TRBD1
V gene: TRBV2
J gene: TRBJ1-6
CDR3 protein: CASKGQAGYNSPLHF
CDR3 DNA: TGTGCCAGCAAAGGACAGGCGGGATATAATTCACCCCTCCACTTT

clone size: .
D gene: .
V gene: TRBV2
J gene: TRBJ2-2
CDR3 protein: CASSETQGQNTGELFF
CDR3 DNA: TGTGCCAGCAGTGAAACCCAGGGGCAGAACACCGGGGAGCTGTTTTTT

clone size: .
D gene: .
V gene: TRBV27
J gene: TRBJ1-1
CDR3 protein: CASSASLWRSTEAFF
CDR3 DNA: TGTGCCAGCAGTGCTAGTTTATGGAGGAGCACTGAAGCTTTCTTT

clone size: .
D gene: TRBD1
V gene: TRBV5-5
J gene: TRBJ1-5
CDR3 protein: CASTTGVANQPQHF
CDR3 DNA: TGTGCCAGCACCACAGGGGTCGCGAATCAGCCCCAGCATTTT

clone size: .
D gene: TRBD2
V gene: TRBV9
J gene: TRBJ2-1
CDR3 protein: CASSVDPSGGLRIEQFF
CDR3 DNA: TGTGCCAGCAGCGTAGACCCAAGCGGGGGGCTACGGATTGAGCAGTTCTTC

clone size: .
D gene: .
V gene: TRBV28
J gene: TRBJ2-7
CDR3 protein: CASSYPWAGGTYEQYF
CDR3 DNA: TGTGCCAGCAGCTACCCCTGGGCGGGTGGAACCTACGAGCAGTACTTC

clone size: once
D gene: TRBD2
V gene: TRBV7-8
J gene: TRBJ2-3
CDR3 protein: CASSYLAGEEPDTQYF
CDR3 DNA: TGTGCCAGCAGTTACCTAGCGGGAGAGGAGCCAGATACGCAGTATTTT

clone size: .
D gene: TRBD2
V gene: TRBV7-2
J gene: TRBJ2-3
CDR3 protein: CASSARLAGGLTDTQYF
CDR3 DNA: TGTGCCAGCAGCGCGAGACTAGCGGGGGGACTAACAGATACGCAGTATTTT

clone size: .
D gene: TRBD2
V gene: TRBV30
J gene: TRBJ2-3
CDR3 protein: CAWSAGGLTDTQYF
CDR3 DNA: TGTGCCTGGTCGGCGGGGGGTCTCACAGATACGCAGTATTTT

clone size: once
D gene: TRBD1
V gene: TRBV9
J gene: TRBJ1-2
CDR3 protein: CASSGWDSYGYTF
CDR3 DNA: TGTGCCAGCAGCGGTTGGGACAGTTATGGCTACACCTTC

clone size: .
D gene: .
V gene: TRBV29-1
J gene: TRBJ2-7
CDR3 protein: CSAIKSAGQTSYEQYF
CDR3 DNA: TGCAGCGCCATTAAAAGTGCGGGACAGACCTCCTACGAGCAGTACTTC

clone size: .
D gene: TRBD1
V gene: TRBV2
J gene: TRBJ2-7
CDR3 protein: CASMDRGWEQYF
CDR3 DNA: TGTGCCAGCATGGACAGGGGCTGGGAGCAGTACTTC

clone size: .
D gene: TRBD2
V gene: TRBV19
J gene: TRBJ2-7
CDR3 protein: CASSPGLVNREQYF
CDR3 DNA: TGTGCCAGTAGTCCGGGACTAGTAAATCGCGAGCAGTACTTC

clone size: .
D gene: .
V gene: TRBV6-1
J gene: TRBJ2-7
CDR3 protein: CASSSSPHTETEQYF
CDR3 DNA: TGTGCCAGCAGTTCCAGCCCACATACAGAGACGGAGCAGTACTTC

clone size: .
D gene: .
V gene: TRBV7-8
J gene: TRBJ2-1
CDR3 protein: CASSQSPAVNEQFF
CDR3 DNA: TGTGCCAGCAGCCAATCACCAGCGGTTAATGAGCAGTTCTTC

clone size: .
D gene: .
V gene: TRBV7-2
J gene: TRBJ1-5
CDR3 protein: CASSLLGGGQPQHF
CDR3 DNA: TGTGCCAGCAGCTTGTTGGGGGGAGGACAGCCCCAGCATTTT

clone size: .
D gene: .
V gene: TRBV7-8
J gene: TRBJ1-2
CDR3 protein: CASSPDSSSANYGYTF
CDR3 DNA: TGTGCCAGCAGCCCGGACAGTTCCTCAGCTAACTATGGCTACACCTTC

clone size: .
D gene: TRBD1
V gene: TRBV18
J gene: TRBJ1-6
CDR3 protein: CASSLRDSLNSPLHF
CDR3 DNA: TGTGCCAGCTCACTCCGGGACAGTCTCAATTCACCCCTCCACTTT

clone size: .
D gene: TRBD2
V gene: TRBV11-3
J gene: TRBJ2-2
CDR3 protein: CASSLDLAGGQTGELFF
CDR3 DNA: TGTGCCAGCAGCTTAGATCTCGCGGGAGGGCAAACCGGGGAGCTGTTTTTT

clone size: .
D gene: TRBD2
V gene: TRBV29-1
J gene: TRBJ2-5
CDR3 protein: CSALSSGTETQYF
CDR3 DNA: TGCAGCGCACTTTCTAGCGGGACGGAGACCCAGTACTTC

clone size: .
D gene: .
V gene: TRBV2
J gene: TRBJ2-2
CDR3 protein: CASSELAGGELFF
CDR3 DNA: TGTGCCAGCAGTGAACTAGCCGGCGGGGAGCTGTTTTTT

clone size: .
D gene: TRBD1
V gene: TRBV6-5
J gene: TRBJ2-5
CDR3 protein: CASGGQGRGQETQYF
CDR3 DNA: TGTGCCAGTGGCGGACAGGGTCGGGGACAAGAGACCCAGTACTTC

clone size: .
D gene: TRBD1
V gene: TRBV30
J gene: TRBJ1-5
CDR3 protein: CAWSRDRGSLPQHF
CDR3 DNA: TGTGCCTGGAGTAGGGACAGGGGCTCTCTGCCCCAGCATTTT

clone size: .
D gene: .
V gene: TRBV19
J gene: TRBJ1-5
CDR3 protein: CASKYSDRGNQPQHF
CDR3 DNA: TGTGCCAGCAAATACTCCGACAGAGGCAATCAGCCCCAGCATTTT

clone size: .
D gene: TRBD1
V gene: TRBV6-5
J gene: TRBJ2-3
CDR3 protein: CASSYLDRGKSGAQYF
CDR3 DNA: TGTGCCAGCAGTTACCTGGACAGGGGGAAGTCAGGGGCGCAGTATTTT

clone size: .
D gene: .
V gene: TRBV5-1
J gene: TRBJ1-5
CDR3 protein: CASSSGINQPQHF
CDR3 DNA: TGCGCCAGCAGCTCAGGGATCAATCAGCCCCAGCATTTT

clone size: .
D gene: TRBD1
V gene: TRBV5-1
J gene: TRBJ1-1
CDR3 protein: CASSLEAQGGIEAFF
CDR3 DNA: TGCGCCAGCAGCTTGGAAGCCCAGGGGGGTATTGAAGCTTTCTTT

clone size: once
D gene: TRBD1
V gene: TRBV19
J gene: TRBJ1-6
CDR3 protein: CASSPSPGQVNSPLHF
CDR3 DNA: TGTGCCAGTAGTCCCTCTCCGGGACAGGTTAATTCACCCCTCCACTTT

clone size: once
D gene: TRBD1
V gene: TRBV6-6
J gene: TRBJ1-2
CDR3 protein: CASSNPGTGNGYTF
CDR3 DNA: TGTGCCAGCAGTAACCCAGGGACAGGGAACGGCTACACCTTC

clone size: .
D gene: TRBD1
V gene: TRBV6-5
J gene: TRBJ1-5
CDR3 protein: CASRDRNNNQPQHF
CDR3 DNA: TGTGCCAGCAGGGACAGGAACAACAATCAGCCCCAGCATTTT

clone size: .
D gene: TRBD2
V gene: TRBV27
J gene: TRBJ2-2
CDR3 protein: CASSPRLAWNTGELFF
CDR3 DNA: TGTGCCAGCAGTCCCCGACTAGCGTGGAACACCGGGGAGCTGTTTTTT